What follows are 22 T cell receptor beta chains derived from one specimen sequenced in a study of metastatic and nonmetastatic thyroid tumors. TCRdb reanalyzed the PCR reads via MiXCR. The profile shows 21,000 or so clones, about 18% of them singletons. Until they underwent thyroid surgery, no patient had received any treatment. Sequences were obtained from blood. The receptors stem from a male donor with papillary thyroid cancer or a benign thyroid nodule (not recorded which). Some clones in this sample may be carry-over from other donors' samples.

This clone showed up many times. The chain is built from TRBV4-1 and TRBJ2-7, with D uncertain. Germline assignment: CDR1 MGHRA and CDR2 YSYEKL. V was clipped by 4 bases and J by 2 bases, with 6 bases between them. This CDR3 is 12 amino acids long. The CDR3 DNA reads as TGCGCCAGCAGCCCCGGTGCCTACGAGCAGTACTTC. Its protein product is CASSPGAYEQYF.

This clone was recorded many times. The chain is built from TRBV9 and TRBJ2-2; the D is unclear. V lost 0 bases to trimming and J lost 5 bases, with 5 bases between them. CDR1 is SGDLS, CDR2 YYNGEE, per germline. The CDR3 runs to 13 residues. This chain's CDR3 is CASSVGGTGELFF. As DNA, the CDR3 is TGTGCCAGCAGCGTAGGTGGGACCGGGGAGCTGTTTTTT.

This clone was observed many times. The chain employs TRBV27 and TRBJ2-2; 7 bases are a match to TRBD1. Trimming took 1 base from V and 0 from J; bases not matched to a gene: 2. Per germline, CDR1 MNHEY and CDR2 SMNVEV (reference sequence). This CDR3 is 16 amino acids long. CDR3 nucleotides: TGTGCCAGCAGTTTATACCAGGGGGCGAACACCGGGGAGCTGTTTTTT. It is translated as CASSLYQGANTGELFF.

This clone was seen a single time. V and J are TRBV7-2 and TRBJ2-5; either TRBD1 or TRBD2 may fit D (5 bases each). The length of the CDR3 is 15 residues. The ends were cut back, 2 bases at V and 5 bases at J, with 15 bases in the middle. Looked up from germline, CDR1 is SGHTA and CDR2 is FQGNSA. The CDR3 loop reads CASSLLGQGGETQYF. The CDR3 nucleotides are TGTGCCAGCAGCTTACTGGGCCAGGGCGGGGAGACCCAGTACTTC.

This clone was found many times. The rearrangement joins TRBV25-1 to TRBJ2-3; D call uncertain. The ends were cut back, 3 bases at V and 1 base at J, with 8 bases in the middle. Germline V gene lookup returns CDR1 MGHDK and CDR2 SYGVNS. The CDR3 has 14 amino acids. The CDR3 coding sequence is TGTGCCAGCAGTGACCGATCCGGCACAGATACGCAGTATTTT. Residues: CASSDRSGTDTQYF.

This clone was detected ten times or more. The CDR3 protein is CSARVRGSGNTIYF. The DNA for the CDR3 is TGCAGTGCTAGGGTCAGGGGATCGGGAAACACCATATATTTT. The chain combines TRBV20-1 with TRBJ1-3, with TRBD1 as a possible D gene (6 bases). The CDR3 consists of 14 residues. Germline-derived CDR1 and CDR2 are DFQATT and SNEGSKA (reference sequence). The ends were cut back, 3 bases at V and 4 bases at J, with 13 bases in the middle.

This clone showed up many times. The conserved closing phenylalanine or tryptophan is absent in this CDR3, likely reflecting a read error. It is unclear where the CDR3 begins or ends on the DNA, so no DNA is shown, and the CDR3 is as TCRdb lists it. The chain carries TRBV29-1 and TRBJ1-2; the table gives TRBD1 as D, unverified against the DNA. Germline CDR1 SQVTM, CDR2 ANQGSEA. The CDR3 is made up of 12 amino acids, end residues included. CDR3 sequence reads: CSANMPSLGQWY.

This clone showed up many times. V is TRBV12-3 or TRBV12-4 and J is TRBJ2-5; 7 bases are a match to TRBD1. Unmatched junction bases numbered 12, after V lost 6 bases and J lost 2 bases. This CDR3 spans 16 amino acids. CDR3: CASSQPPGTEQETQYF. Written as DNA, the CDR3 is TGTGCCAGCAGCCAACCTCCCGGGACAGAACAAGAGACCCAGTACTTC.

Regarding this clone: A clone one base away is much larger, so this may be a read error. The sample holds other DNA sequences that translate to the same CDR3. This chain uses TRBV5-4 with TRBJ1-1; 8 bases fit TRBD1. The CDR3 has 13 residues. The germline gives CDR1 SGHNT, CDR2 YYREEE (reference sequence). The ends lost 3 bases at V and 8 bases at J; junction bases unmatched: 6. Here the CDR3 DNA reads TGTGCCAGCAGCTACTCAGGGGGCACCGAAGCTTTCTTT. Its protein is CASSYSGGTEAFF.

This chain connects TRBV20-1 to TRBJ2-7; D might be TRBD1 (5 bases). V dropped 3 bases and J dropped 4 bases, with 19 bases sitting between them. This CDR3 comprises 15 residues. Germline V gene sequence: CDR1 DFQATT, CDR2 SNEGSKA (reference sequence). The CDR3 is CSASATEPTPYEQYF. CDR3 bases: TGCAGTGCTAGTGCGACAGAACCAACTCCGTACGAGCAGTACTTC.

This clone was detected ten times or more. This CDR3 is CASSLDIQNEQFF. In DNA form, the CDR3 reads TGTGCCAGCAGCTTAGACATCCAGAATGAGCAGTTCTTC. V usage is TRBV11-2 and J usage is TRBJ2-1; D unresolved. CDR3 length: 13 amino acids. The V gene's germline CDR1 is SGHAT and CDR2 FQNNGV. V was cut by 0 bases and J by 7 bases, with 7 bases left in between.

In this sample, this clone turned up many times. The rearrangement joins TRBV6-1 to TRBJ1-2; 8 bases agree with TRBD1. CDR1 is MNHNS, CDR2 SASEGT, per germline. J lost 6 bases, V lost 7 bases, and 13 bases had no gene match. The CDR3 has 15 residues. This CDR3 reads CASNEGTGRGHGYTF. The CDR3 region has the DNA TGTGCCAGCAACGAAGGGACAGGCCGCGGGCATGGCTACACCTTC.

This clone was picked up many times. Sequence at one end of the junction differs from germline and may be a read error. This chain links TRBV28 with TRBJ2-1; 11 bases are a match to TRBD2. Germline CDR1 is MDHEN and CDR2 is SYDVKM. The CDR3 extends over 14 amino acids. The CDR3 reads CASILAGGGGEQFF. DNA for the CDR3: TGTGCCAGCATTTTAGCGGGAGGGGGGGGTGAGCAGTTCTTC.

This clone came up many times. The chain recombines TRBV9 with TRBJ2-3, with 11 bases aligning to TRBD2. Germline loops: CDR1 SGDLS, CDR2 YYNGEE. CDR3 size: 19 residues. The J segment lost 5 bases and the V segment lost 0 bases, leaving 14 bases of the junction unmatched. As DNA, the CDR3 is TGTGCCAGCAGCGTAGAAGGTGGAACTAGCGGGGGTCGGGGAGATACGCAGTATTTT. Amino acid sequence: CASSVEGGTSGGRGDTQYF.

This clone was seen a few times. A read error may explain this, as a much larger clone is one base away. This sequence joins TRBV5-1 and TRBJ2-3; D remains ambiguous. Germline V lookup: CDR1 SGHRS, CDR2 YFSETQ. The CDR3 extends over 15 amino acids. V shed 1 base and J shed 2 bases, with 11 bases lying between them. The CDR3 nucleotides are TGCGCCAGCAGCTTGTCTTCCGATACCACAGATACGCAGTATTTT. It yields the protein CASSLSSDTTDTQYF.

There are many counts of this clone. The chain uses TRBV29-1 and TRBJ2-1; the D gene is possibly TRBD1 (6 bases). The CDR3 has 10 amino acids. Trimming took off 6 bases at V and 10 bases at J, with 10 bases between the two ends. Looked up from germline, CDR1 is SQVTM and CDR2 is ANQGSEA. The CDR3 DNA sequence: TGCAGCGTCCTTACAGGGGAGCAGTTCTTC. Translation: CSVLTGEQFF.

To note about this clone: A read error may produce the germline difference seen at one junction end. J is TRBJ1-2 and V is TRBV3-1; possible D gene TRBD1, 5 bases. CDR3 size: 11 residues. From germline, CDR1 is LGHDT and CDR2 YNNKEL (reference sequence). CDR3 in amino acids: CASSQGVGLAF. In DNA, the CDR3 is TGTGCCAGCAGCCAGGGGGTCGGTTTAGCCTTC.

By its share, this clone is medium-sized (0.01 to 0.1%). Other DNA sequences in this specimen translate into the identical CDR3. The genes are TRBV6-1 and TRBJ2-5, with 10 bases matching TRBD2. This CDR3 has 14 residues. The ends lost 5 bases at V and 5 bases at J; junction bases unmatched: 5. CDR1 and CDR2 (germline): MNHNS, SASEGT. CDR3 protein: CASSYSGGAETQYF. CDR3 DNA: TGTGCCAGCAGTTACAGCGGGGGGGCCGAGACCCAGTACTTC.

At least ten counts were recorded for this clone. CDR3 residues: CASSHRPSTSSYNEQFF. For the CDR3, the DNA is TGTGCCAGCAGCCATCGTCCATCGACTAGCTCCTACAATGAGCAGTTCTTC. The chain couples TRBV6-2 or TRBV6-3 to TRBJ2-1; weak D call: TRBD2 (6 bases). This CDR3 comprises 17 residues. V was shortened by 6 bases and J by 0 bases, with 18 bases between the two germline ends. The germline CDR1 and CDR2 sequences are MNHEY and SVGEGT.

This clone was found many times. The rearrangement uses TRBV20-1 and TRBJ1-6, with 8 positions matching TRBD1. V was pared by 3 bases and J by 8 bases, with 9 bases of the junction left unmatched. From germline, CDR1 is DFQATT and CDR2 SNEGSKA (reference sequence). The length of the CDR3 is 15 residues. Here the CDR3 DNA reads TGCAGTGCTAGGGGTGACAGGGGCCGGGATTCACCCCTCCACTTT. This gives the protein CSARGDRGRDSPLHF.

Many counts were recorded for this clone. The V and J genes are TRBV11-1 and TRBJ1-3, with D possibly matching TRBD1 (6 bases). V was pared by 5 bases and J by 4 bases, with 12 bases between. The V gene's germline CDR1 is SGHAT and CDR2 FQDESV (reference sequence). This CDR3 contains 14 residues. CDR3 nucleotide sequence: TGTGCCAGCAGCAGCAGGGGACTGGGAAACACCATATATTTT. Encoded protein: CASSSRGLGNTIYF.

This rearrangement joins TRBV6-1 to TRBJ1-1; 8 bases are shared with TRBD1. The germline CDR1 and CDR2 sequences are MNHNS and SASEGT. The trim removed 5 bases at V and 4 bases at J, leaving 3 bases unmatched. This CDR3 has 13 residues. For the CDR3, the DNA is TGTGCCAGCAGTCGTACAGGGGGCACTGAAGCTTTCTTT. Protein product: CASSRTGGTEAFF.